These T cell receptor beta chains were read from a single sample in a study of cytomegalovirus exposure and HLA in healthy donors. TCRdb keeps only in-frame clones here, not all; method: immunoSEQ multiplex PCR. The sample yields fewer than 100,000 clones, over 70% seen once. Sequenced: PBMCs. Every receptor here comes from a male donor in good health and CMV-seronegative. Each CDR3 is given with its conserved first and last residue. D genes are given only for firm matches. Size tells how often a clone was seen (once, few, many) or the class of an expanded clone, and some rows leave it out.

clone size	D gene	V gene	J gene	CDR3 DNA	CDR3 protein
few	TRBD1	TRBV10-3	TRBJ1-5	TGTGCCATCAGTGAATCACAGGGGCTTTTTCAGCCCCAGCATTTT	CAISESQGLFQPQHF
-	-	TRBV6-6	TRBJ1-6	TGTGCCAGCAGTTACTCCTCCGACGGGAATTCACCCCTCCACTTT	CASSYSSDGNSPLHF
-	TRBD1	TRBV6-1	TRBJ1-5	TGTGCCAGCAGTGAAAACAGGGGGGCCAATCAGCCCCAGCATTTT	CASSENRGANQPQHF
-	-	TRBV29-1	TRBJ2-7	TGCAGCCCCGCCAGGGAGCAGTACTTC	CSPAREQYF
-	TRBD1	TRBV30	TRBJ1-4	TGTGCCTGGCAGACAGGGAATGAAAAACTGTTTTTT	CAWQTGNEKLFF
-	-	TRBV9	TRBJ2-3	TGTGCCAGCAGCGTATACGGCGGAAGCACAGATACGCAGTATTTT	CASSVYGGSTDTQYF
-	-	TRBV4-3	TRBJ1-1	TGCGCCAGCAGCCAAGATCTTCCTCGGAACACTGAAGCTTTCTTT	CASSQDLPRNTEAFF
-	TRBD1	TRBV2	TRBJ1-1	TGTGCCACCTTACAGGGGGTAATAGGGAACACTGAAGCTTTCTTT	CATLQGVIGNTEAFF
-	TRBD1	TRBV30	TRBJ1-4	TGTGCCTGGAGTGTACGAAGGGACAGGCGGGATATGCGAGAAAAACTGTTTTTT	CAWSVRRDRRDMREKLFF
-	TRBD2	TRBV25-1	TRBJ2-2	TGTGCCAGCAGAAAAGGACTAGCGGGGCCGGCCGGGGAGCTGTTTTTT	CASRKGLAGPAGELFF
-	-	TRBV28	TRBJ1-5	TGTGCCAGCAGTAACCCACAGGGTCGGCAGCCCCAGCATTTT	CASSNPQGRQPQHF
-	TRBD2	TRBV5-1	TRBJ2-1	TGCGCCAGCACCGCCGGGACTAGCAATGAGCAGTTCTTC	CASTAGTSNEQFF
-	-	TRBV28	TRBJ1-2	TGTGCCAGCAGTTTATCCGGATGGGCCCCAGTTTTTGGCTACACCTTC	CASSLSGWAPVFGYTF
-	-	TRBV29-1	TRBJ2-3	TGCAGCGTTGCGGGCGGGGCGGTCACAGATACGCAGTATTTT	CSVAGGAVTDTQYF